This T cell receptor (beta chain) stems from a study of blood T cells in healthy people across ages. Points from the study as a whole: Because donor CMV status was unknown, expanded clonotype changes were possibly confounded. Versus aged donors, long-lived donors had higher diversity and more naive CD4+ cells.

The germline V gene has CDR1 SNHLY and CDR2 FYNNEI. The CDR3 is 12 amino acids. V gave up 11 bases and J gave up 4 bases, with 15 bases separating them. As to this clonotype: Antigen specificity is unknown.

Then a second PCR, running about 6 to 11 cycles, was carried out with a sample-barcoded 5' primer and a J-beta primer mix. All samples yielded 2.5 million or more CDR3-containing paired-end reads. From the 5' RACE reads, TCRdb called clonotypes with MiXCR, one entry per CDR3 protein. The table includes around 800,000 distinct CDR3 sequences, under 45% detected once. Sequencing used blood. The chain has TRBV2 and TRBJ2-7, with D perhaps given as TRBD1 or TRBD2 (7 bases each). The sequence was collected from a man between 60 and 75 years old in good health. DNA for the CDR3: TGTGCCGCAGGGGGGGAGGGTTACGAGCAGTACTTC. Its protein is CAAGGEGYEQYF. The whole variable domain, filled in from reference TRBV2 and TRBJ2-7, reads EPEVTQTPSHQVTQMGQEVILRCVPISNHLYFYWYRQILGQKVEFLVSFYNNEISEKSEIFDDQFSVERPDGSNFTLKIRSTKLEDSAMYFCAAGGEGYEQYFGPGTRLTVT.